This T cell receptor beta chain was sequenced in a study of cytomegalovirus exposure and HLA in healthy donors. Study-wide findings and caveats: Presence/absence comparisons presumed near-even sequencing depth among donors.

Nominally healthy donors provided the samples, though records likely missed some immune exposures. With regard to this clone: The antigen is undetermined.

Researchers ran the PCR with 60 Vbeta and 13 Jbeta primers. Assay used: immunoSEQ multiplex PCR; TCRdb lists only in-frame clones, some missing. The table has some 240,000 clones, nearly 95% seen once. With V trimmed by 2 bases and J by 3 bases, 9 bases remained unmatched. The V gene's germline CDR1 is SEHNR and CDR2 FQNEAQ (reference sequence). The CDR3 runs 16 residues. The TCR comes from a girl aged 2 to 10 in good health and CMV-seronegative. The sample consisted of PBMCs. The chain links TRBV7-9 to TRBJ1-1, with 7 nucleotides matching TRBD1. For the CDR3, the DNA is TGTGCCAGCAGCTTACCGACAGGGTCGGCGGACACTGAAGCTTTCTTT. Translated, it gives CASSLPTGSADTEAFF.